The 16 T cell receptor beta chains in this list originate from one sample, sequenced in a study of cytomegalovirus exposure and HLA in healthy donors. TCRdb keeps only in-frame clones here, not all; method: immunoSEQ multiplex PCR. The sample lists 150,000 to 200,000 clones; roughly 89% were seen once. Sequenced input: PBMCs. Receptor source: a man aged 18-30 years in good health and CMV-seropositive.

J is TRBJ2-2 and V is TRBV7-8; 7 bases are shared with TRBD2. Trimming took 2 bases from V and 4 from J; bases not matched to a gene: 7. The V gene's germline CDR1 is SGHVS and CDR2 FQNEAQ. The CDR3 has 16 residues. Here the CDR3 DNA reads TGTGCCAGCAGCTTAAGAGGGCGGGAGAGCACCGGGGAGCTGTTTTTT. Residues: CASSLRGRESTGELFF.

This chain connects TRBV12-5 to TRBJ2-6, with 8 bases identical to TRBD2. The V gene's germline CDR1 is LGHNT and CDR2 FRNRAP. CDR3 length equals 16 residues. V was clipped by 6 bases and J by 1 base; unmatched bases: 5. The DNA for the CDR3 is TGTGCTAGTGGAGCGGGAGCTGGTTCTGGGGCCAACGTCCTGACTTTC. Residues: CASGAGAGSGANVLTF.

J is TRBJ1-4 and V is TRBV18; 7 bases agree with TRBD1. Unmatched junction bases numbered 11, after V lost 4 bases and J lost 0 bases. Germline assignment: CDR1 KGHSH and CDR2 LQKENI. This CDR3 is built from 18 residues. The CDR3 protein is CASSLRGQTLATNEKLFF. As DNA, the CDR3 is TGTGCCAGCTCACTAAGGGGACAGACCTTGGCAACTAATGAAAAACTGTTTTTT.

V usage is TRBV11-1 and J usage is TRBJ1-1; 7 positions agree with TRBD1. Germline lookup yields CDR1 SGHAT and CDR2 FQDESV (reference sequence). The CDR3 has 15 amino acids. With V trimmed by 2 bases and J by 6 bases, 9 bases remained unmatched. CDR3 bases: TGTGCCAGCAGCTTACGGTGGAGGGGGCTGGCTGAAGCTTTCTTT. It specifies CASSLRWRGLAEAFF.

This sequence joins TRBV28 and TRBJ2-1; 8 bases line up with TRBD1. Per the germline V gene, CDR1 is MDHEN and CDR2 is SYDVKM. The ends lost 4 bases at V and 10 bases at J; junction bases unmatched: 0. The CDR3 runs 11 residues. CDR3 DNA sequence: TGTGCCAGCAGTTACAGGGGGGAGCAGTTCTTC. Protein sequence: CASSYRGEQFF.

The chain joins TRBV5-8 to TRBJ1-2; D is possibly TRBD1 (6 bases). Trimming pared 5 bases from V and 0 bases from J, leaving 17 bases between. The length of the CDR3 is 16 residues. CDR1 is SGHTS and CDR2 is YDEGEE in the germline V gene. In DNA, the CDR3 is TGTGCCAGCAGTTTCAGGGGTCCAGGGACTAACTATGGCTACACCTTC. The encoded protein is CASSFRGPGTNYGYTF.

This sequence joins TRBV6-5 and TRBJ2-2; maybe TRBD2 (5 bases). Germline loops: CDR1 MNHEY, CDR2 SVGAGI. V dropped 3 bases and J dropped 6 bases, with 8 bases sitting between them. The CDR3 is 13 amino acids. The CDR3 nucleotides are TGTGCCAGCAGTTATGGACTCGCCGGGGAGCTGTTTTTT. As protein: CASSYGLAGELFF.

The chain links TRBV14 to TRBJ2-2; possibly TRBD2 for D (5 bases). Trimming left V 3 bases short and J 0 bases short, with 8 bases between. Looked up from germline, CDR1 is SGHDN and CDR2 is FVKESK. The CDR3 covers 15 residues. Written as DNA, the CDR3 is TGTGCCAGCAGCCAGTATAGCGCGAACACCGGGGAGCTGTTTTTT. This gives the protein CASSQYSANTGELFF.

V is TRBV29-1 and J is TRBJ2-7; TRBD2 is a possible D gene (5 bases). V lost 8 bases to trimming and J lost 0 bases, with 11 bases between them. The germline gives CDR1 SQVTM, CDR2 ANQGSEA. This CDR3 has 12 residues. The CDR3 region is CSTRTSSYEQYF. The CDR3 region has the DNA TGCAGCACTAGGACGAGCTCCTACGAGCAGTACTTC.

The V gene is TRBV19, the J gene TRBJ2-5; the D gene is possibly TRBD2 (5 bases). V shed 5 bases and J shed 5 bases, with 12 bases lying between them. This CDR3 comprises 13 residues. CDR1 and CDR2 from the germline V gene are LNHDA and SQIVND (reference sequence). In DNA form, the CDR3 reads TGTGCCAGTAGTGTCTGGACTGGGGAGACCCAGTACTTC. Encoded protein: CASSVWTGETQYF. Supplemented by reference TRBV19 and TRBJ2-5, the full variable domain reads DGGITQSPKYLFRKEGQNVTLSCEQNLNHDAMYWYRQDPGQGLRLIYYSQIVNDFQKGDIAEGYSVSREKKESFPLTVTSAQKNPTAFYLCASSVWTGETQYFGPGTRLLVL.

The gene calls are TRBV11-3 and TRBJ1-1, with D unresolved. CDR3 length equals 12 residues. Germline loops: CDR1 SGHNT, CDR2 YENEEA. Trimming pared 4 bases from V and 1 base from J, leaving 4 bases between. As DNA, the CDR3 is TGTGCCAGCAGCTACGGGAACACTGAAGCTTTCTTT. It specifies CASSYGNTEAFF.

The chain uses TRBV19 and TRBJ1-1; D may be TRBD1 (5 bases). CDR1 and CDR2 from the germline V gene are LNHDA and SQIVND (reference sequence). CDR3 size: 13 residues. V shed 4 bases and J shed 5 bases, with 11 bases lying between them. The CDR3 sequence: CASSTSGKTEAFF. In nucleotides, the CDR3 is TGTGCCAGTAGTACCTCAGGGAAAACTGAAGCTTTCTTT.

Regarding this clone: At one end the junction does not follow the germline gene, possibly because of a read error. This chain joins TRBV5-1 and TRBJ1-2; 10 bases map to TRBD1. This CDR3 region has 13 residues. CDR1 and CDR2 (germline): SGHRS, YFSETQ. CDR3 nucleotides: TGCGCCAGCAGATTGGACAGGGGGTATGGCTACACCTTC. Protein product: CASRLDRGYGYTF.

The chain has TRBV4-2 and TRBJ2-5; 8 bases agree with TRBD2. The V gene's germline CDR1 is LGHNA and CDR2 YNFKEQ. CDR3 length: 17 amino acids. With V trimmed by 0 bases and J by 1 base, 7 bases remained unmatched. In DNA, the CDR3 is TGTGCCAGCAGCCAAGACGGGGGGGGGACTAGCCAAGAGACCCAGTACTTC. It yields the protein CASSQDGGGTSQETQYF.

The chain employs TRBV29-1 and TRBJ2-7; D call uncertain. The CDR3 is 14 amino acids. Trimming shortened V by 0 bases and J by 0 bases, and 9 bases separated the two germline ends. Germline V CDR1 and CDR2: SQVTM, ANQGSEA. The CDR3 spells CSVEDHKHSYEQYF. CDR3 sequence (DNA): TGCAGCGTTGAAGATCACAAACACTCCTACGAGCAGTACTTC.

The rearrangement uses TRBV15 and TRBJ2-5, with 13 bases identical to TRBD2. The germline V gene encodes CDR1 LNHNV and CDR2 YYDKDF (reference sequence). This CDR3 has 16 residues. The J segment lost 1 base and the V segment lost 6 bases, leaving 5 bases of the junction unmatched. In nucleotides, the CDR3 is TGTGCCACCAGGCCAGGACTAGCGGGAGCCCAAGAGACCCAGTACTTC. It translates to CATRPGLAGAQETQYF.